The 17 T cell receptor beta chains in this list originate from one sample, sequenced in a study of blood T cell repertoires in COVID-19. The data were produced by immunoSEQ multiplex PCR, yet TCRdb's version contains in-frame clones alone and is incomplete. There are hundreds of thousands of clones in the sample; 81% occur only once, and approximately 8% lies in the top ten. Material for sequencing was peripheral blood. These receptors originate from a woman at least 80 years old with acute or convalescent COVID-19.

The rearrangement uses TRBV19 and TRBJ1-4; 9 nucleotides match TRBD1. The CDR3 sequence is 15 residues long. Trimming took 5 bases from V and 8 from J; bases not matched to a gene: 9. Germline V gene lookup returns CDR1 LNHDA and CDR2 SQIVND (reference sequence). The CDR3 here is CASSLRTGEYEKLFF. CDR3 coding DNA: TGTGCCAGTAGTCTACGGACAGGGGAGTACGAAAAACTGTTTTTT.

The J gene is TRBJ2-5, the V gene TRBV7-2; perhaps TRBD2 as D (7 bases). The V and J ends lost 5 bases and 1 base respectively, with 11 bases between them. CDR1 is SGHTA, CDR2 FQGNSA, per germline. The CDR3 spans 14 residues. CDR3 bases: TGTGCCAGCAGCCCCGGGGGGCCCCAAGAGACCCAGTACTTC. Translating gives CASSPGGPQETQYF.

J is TRBJ2-2 and V is TRBV5-1, with 7 bases fitting TRBD2. The CDR3 has 14 residues. The V and J ends lost 9 bases and 1 base, in that order; junction bases with no gene match: 6. The V gene's germline CDR1 is SGHRS and CDR2 YFSETQ. CDR3 in amino acids: CATKRGENTGELFF. CDR3 nucleotide sequence: TGCGCCACCAAACGGGGGGAGAACACCGGGGAGCTGTTTTTT.

This clone was detected a few times. The chain uses TRBV3-1 (or the pseudogene TRBV3-2) and TRBJ1-1; a weak D match, TRBD1 (5 bases). The CDR3 is made up of 14 amino acids. From germline, CDR1 is LGHDT and CDR2 YNNKEL (reference sequence). The V gene lost 1 base and the J gene lost 1 base, with 7 bases spanning the gap. This CDR3 is CASSQGTKNTEAFF. The DNA for the CDR3 is TGTGCCAGCAGCCAAGGGACAAAGAACACTGAAGCTTTCTTT.

As regards this clone: Its ends do not fully match the called genes, so a read error is possible. V usage is TRBV6-1 and J usage is TRBJ1-4, with D unresolved. Germline loops: CDR1 MNHNS, CDR2 SASEGT. The CDR3 covers 14 residues. The CDR3 loop is CASSEGLSREKLFF. CDR3 nucleotide sequence: TGTGCCAGCAGCGAAGGTCTCTCGAGGGAAAAACTGTTTTTT.

J is TRBJ2-1 and V is TRBV5-4, with a weak D call TRBD1 (5 bases). This CDR3 region has 15 residues. The ends were cut back, 2 bases at V and 1 base at J, with 10 bases in the middle. Germline V CDR1 and CDR2: SGHNT, YYREEE (reference sequence). The CDR3 DNA follows: TGTGCCAGCAGCTTTCGGCAGGGTTCCTACAATGAGCAGTTCTTC. Translating it yields CASSFRQGSYNEQFF.

V is TRBV6-5 and J is TRBJ2-3, with 13 bases identical to TRBD2. From germline, CDR1 is MNHEY and CDR2 SVGAGI. Unmatched junction bases numbered 10, after V lost 7 bases and J lost 9 bases. The CDR3 is 15 amino acids. The CDR3: CASTWTSGSEGTQYF. In DNA form, the CDR3 reads TGTGCCAGCACCTGGACTAGCGGGAGCGAAGGGACGCAGTATTTT.

The rearrangement uses TRBV19 and TRBJ1-2; D not certain. V was clipped by 1 base and J by 1 base, with 13 bases between them. The CDR3 is 16 amino acids. From germline, CDR1 is LNHDA and CDR2 SQIVND (reference sequence). CDR3 residues: CASSIGRSSYNYGYTF. DNA for the CDR3: TGTGCCAGTAGTATAGGGCGGAGCTCCTATAACTATGGCTACACCTTC.

On this clone: This specimen includes other DNA sequences encoding the same CDR3. The chain links TRBV12-3 or TRBV12-4 to TRBJ1-1; D perhaps matches TRBD1 (5 bases). The CDR3 is 11 amino acids. The germline V and J ends were trimmed by 6 bases and 5 bases, with 7 bases remaining between them. In DNA, the CDR3 is TGTGCCAGCAGGCAGGGAACTGAAGCTTTCTTT. Its translation: CASRQGTEAFF.

The CDR3: CASSVGNRQETQYF. Here the CDR3 DNA reads TGTGCCAGCAGCGTAGGGAACAGACAAGAGACCCAGTACTTC. The J gene is TRBJ2-5, the V gene TRBV9, with D uncertain. V lost 0 bases, J lost 2 bases, and 8 bases lay in between. The germline gives CDR1 SGDLS, CDR2 YYNGEE. The CDR3 contains 14 residues. Looking up the rest from reference TRBV9 and TRBJ2-5 gives the full variable domain: DSGVTQTPKHLITATGQRVTLRCSPRSGDLSVYWYQQSLDQGLQFLIQYYNGEERAKGNILERFSAQQFPDLHSELNLSSLELGDSALYFCASSVGNRQETQYFGPGTRLLVL.

This clone is termed medium-sized (0.01 to 0.1%). The chain links TRBV7-9 to TRBJ1-1; possible D gene TRBD1, 6 bases. V lost 4 bases to trimming and J lost 10 bases, with 13 bases between them. The germline gives CDR1 SEHNR, CDR2 FQNEAQ (reference sequence). The CDR3 has 12 residues. This chain's CDR3 is CASSSNRAAAFF. The CDR3 DNA follows: TGTGCCAGCAGCTCTAACAGGGCGGCAGCTTTCTTT. The complete variable domain, with remaining parts taken from reference TRBV7-9 and TRBJ1-1, reads DTGVSQNPRHKITKRGQNVTFRCDPISEHNRLYWYRQTLGQGPEFLTYFQNEAQLEKSRLLSDRFSAERPKGSFSTLEIQRTEQGDSAMYLCASSSNRAAAFFGQGTRLTVV.

This chain uses TRBV15 with TRBJ2-7; 8 nucleotides agree with TRBD2. The trim removed 5 bases at V and 6 bases at J, leaving 6 bases unmatched. Germline values: CDR1 LNHNV, CDR2 YYDKDF (reference sequence). This CDR3 spans 13 amino acids. In nucleotides, the CDR3 is TGTGCCACCAGCTCTTCCCTAGCGGGCGAGCAGTACTTC. Protein: CATSSSLAGEQYF.

The genes are TRBV3-1 (or the pseudogene TRBV3-2) and TRBJ2-7; D is possibly TRBD2 (5 bases). V was cut by 2 bases and J by 2 bases, with 10 bases left in between. This CDR3 region has 14 residues. Germline V gene lookup returns CDR1 LGHDT and CDR2 YNNKEL (reference sequence). The CDR3 here is CASSQIRGPYEQYF. The CDR3, as DNA: TGTGCCAGCAGCCAAATTCGCGGGCCCTACGAGCAGTACTTC.

The V gene is TRBV29-1, the J gene TRBJ1-1, with D possibly being TRBD1 (6 bases). V shed 4 bases and J shed 9 bases, with 12 bases lying between them. CDR1 and CDR2 from the germline V gene are SQVTM and ANQGSEA. The CDR3 length is 11 residues. The chain's CDR3 is CSVVGGAKAFF. CDR3 coding DNA: TGCAGCGTTGTTGGGGGGGCTAAAGCTTTCTTT.

The chain carries TRBV2 and TRBJ1-1; TRBD1 is a possible D gene (6 bases). CDR3 size: 13 residues. CDR1 and CDR2 (germline): SNHLY, FYNNEI. The V end was cut by 10 bases, the J end by 4 bases, with 16 bases between. The CDR3 protein is CATVREGVTEAFF. CDR3 coding DNA: TGTGCCACTGTAAGGGAGGGGGTCACTGAAGCTTTCTTT.

The chain uses TRBV19 and TRBJ1-2; TRBD1 might be the D (5 bases). CDR1 LNHDA and CDR2 SQIVND come from the germline V gene (reference sequence). V lost 4 bases and J 0 bases, leaving 9 bases between the germline ends. The CDR3 contains 14 residues. The CDR3 protein is CASSKDTANYGYTF. The CDR3 DNA reads TGTGCCAGTAGTAAGGACACTGCTAACTATGGCTACACCTTC.

The V gene is TRBV28, the J gene TRBJ1-1, with 9 bases identical to TRBD1. The ends lost 6 bases at V and 3 bases at J; junction bases unmatched: 14. Germline V gene sequence: CDR1 MDHEN, CDR2 SYDVKM. This CDR3 contains 17 residues. The DNA of the CDR3 is TGTGCCAGCAGACGTCCACAGGGGGCAGGGAGTGACACTGAAGCTTTCTTT. It encodes CASRRPQGAGSDTEAFF.